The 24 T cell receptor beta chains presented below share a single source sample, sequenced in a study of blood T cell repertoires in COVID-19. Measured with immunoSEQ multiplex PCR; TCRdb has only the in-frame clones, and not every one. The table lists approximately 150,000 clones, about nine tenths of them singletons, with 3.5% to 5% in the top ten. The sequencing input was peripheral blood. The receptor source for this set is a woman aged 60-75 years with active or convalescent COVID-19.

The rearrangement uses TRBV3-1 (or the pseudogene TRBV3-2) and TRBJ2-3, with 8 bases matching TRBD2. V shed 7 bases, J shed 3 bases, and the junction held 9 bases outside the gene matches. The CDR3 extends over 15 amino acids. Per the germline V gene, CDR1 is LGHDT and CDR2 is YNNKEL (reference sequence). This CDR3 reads CASTPIAGRTDTQYF. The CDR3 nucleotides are TGTGCCAGCACGCCGATAGCGGGGCGGACAGATACGCAGTATTTT.

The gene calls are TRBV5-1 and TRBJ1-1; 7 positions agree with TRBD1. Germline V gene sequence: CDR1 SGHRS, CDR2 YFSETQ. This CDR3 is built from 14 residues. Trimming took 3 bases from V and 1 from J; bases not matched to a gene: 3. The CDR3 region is CASSSGQENTEAFF. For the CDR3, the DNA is TGCGCCAGCAGCTCCGGACAGGAGAACACTGAAGCTTTCTTT.

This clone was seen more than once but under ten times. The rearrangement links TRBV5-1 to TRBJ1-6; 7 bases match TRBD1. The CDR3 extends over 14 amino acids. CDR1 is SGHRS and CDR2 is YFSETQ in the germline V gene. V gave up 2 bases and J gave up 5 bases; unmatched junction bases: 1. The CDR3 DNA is TGCGCCAGCAGCTTTACAGGGGATAATTCACCCCTCCACTTT. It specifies CASSFTGDNSPLHF.

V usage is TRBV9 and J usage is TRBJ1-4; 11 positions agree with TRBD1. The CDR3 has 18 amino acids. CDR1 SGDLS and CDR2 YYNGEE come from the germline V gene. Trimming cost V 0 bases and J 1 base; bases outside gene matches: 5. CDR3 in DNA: TGTGCCAGCAGCGTAGCTTCCGGGACAGGGGGAACTAATGAAAAACTGTTTTTT. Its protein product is CASSVASGTGGTNEKLFF.

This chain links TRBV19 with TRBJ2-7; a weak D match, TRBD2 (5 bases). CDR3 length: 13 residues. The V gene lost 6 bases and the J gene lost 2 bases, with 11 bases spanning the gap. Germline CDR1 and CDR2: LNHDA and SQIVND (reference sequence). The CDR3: CASRRVETYEQYF. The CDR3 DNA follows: TGTGCCAGTAGGAGGGTAGAGACCTACGAGCAGTACTTC.

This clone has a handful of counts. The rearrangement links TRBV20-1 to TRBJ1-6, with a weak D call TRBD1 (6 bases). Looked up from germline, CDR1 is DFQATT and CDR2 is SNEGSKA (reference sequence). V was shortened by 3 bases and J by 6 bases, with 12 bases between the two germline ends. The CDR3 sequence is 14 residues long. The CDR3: CSASQQGPNSPLHF. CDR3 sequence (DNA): TGCAGTGCTAGTCAACAGGGTCCTAATTCACCCCTCCACTTT.

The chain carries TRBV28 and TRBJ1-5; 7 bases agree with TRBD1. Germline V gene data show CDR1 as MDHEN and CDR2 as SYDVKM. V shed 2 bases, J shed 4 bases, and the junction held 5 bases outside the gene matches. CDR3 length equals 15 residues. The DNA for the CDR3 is TGTGCCAGCAGTTTAGACAGGGCGGAAAATCAGCCCCAGCATTTT. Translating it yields CASSLDRAENQPQHF.

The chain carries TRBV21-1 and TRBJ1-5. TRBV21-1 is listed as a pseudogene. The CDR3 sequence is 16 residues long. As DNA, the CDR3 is TGTGCCAGCAGCAAATGGGGAGCGATAATCAATCAGCCCCAGCATTTT. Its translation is CASSKWGAIINQPQHF.

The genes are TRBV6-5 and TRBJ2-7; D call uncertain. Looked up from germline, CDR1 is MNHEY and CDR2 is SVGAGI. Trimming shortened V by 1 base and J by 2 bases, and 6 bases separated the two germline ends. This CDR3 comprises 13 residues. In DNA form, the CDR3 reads TGTGCCAGCAGTTACTACAAAACCTACGAGCAGTACTTC. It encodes CASSYYKTYEQYF.

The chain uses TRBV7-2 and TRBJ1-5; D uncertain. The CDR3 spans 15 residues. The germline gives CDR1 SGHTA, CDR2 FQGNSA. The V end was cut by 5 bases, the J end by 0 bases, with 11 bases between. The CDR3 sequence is CASSPDWNSNQPQHF. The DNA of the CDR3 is TGTGCCAGCAGCCCAGACTGGAATAGCAATCAGCCCCAGCATTTT.

Here the CDR3 reads CASSSQGDTGELFF. CDR3 DNA: TGCGCCAGCAGCTCGCAGGGCGACACCGGGGAGCTGTTTTTT. V and J are TRBV5-1 and TRBJ2-2, with D perhaps matching TRBD1 (5 bases). The CDR3 is 14 amino acids. The germline CDR1 and CDR2 sequences are SGHRS and YFSETQ. Trimming removed 3 bases from V and 3 bases from J, with 9 bases in between.

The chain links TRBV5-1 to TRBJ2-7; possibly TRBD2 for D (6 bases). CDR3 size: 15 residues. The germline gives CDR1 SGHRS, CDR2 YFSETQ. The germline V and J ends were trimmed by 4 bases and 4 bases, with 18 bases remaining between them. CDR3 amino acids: CASSTGTYQPYEQYF. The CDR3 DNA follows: TGCGCCAGCAGCACCGGGACTTACCAACCATACGAGCAGTACTTC.

CDR3 sequence (DNA): TGCGCCAGCAGCCCGATGAGGGCAGATAATGAAAAACTGTTTTTT. This sequence encodes CASSPMRADNEKLFF. V is TRBV4-3 and J is TRBJ1-4; the D is unclear. The ends were cut back, 4 bases at V and 4 bases at J, with 13 bases in the middle. The CDR3 is made up of 15 amino acids. Germline CDR1 is LGHNA and CDR2 is YSLEER.

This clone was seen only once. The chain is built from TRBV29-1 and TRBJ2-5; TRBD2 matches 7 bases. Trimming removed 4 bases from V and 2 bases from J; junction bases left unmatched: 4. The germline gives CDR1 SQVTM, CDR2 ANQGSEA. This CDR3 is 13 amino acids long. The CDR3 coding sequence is TGCAGCGTTGCGGGGGGAGATCAAGAGACCCAGTACTTC. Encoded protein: CSVAGGDQETQYF.

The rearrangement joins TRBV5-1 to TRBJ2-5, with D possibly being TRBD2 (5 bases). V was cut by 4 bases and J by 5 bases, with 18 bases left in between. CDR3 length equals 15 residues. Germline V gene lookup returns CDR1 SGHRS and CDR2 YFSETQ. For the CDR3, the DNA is TGCGCCAGCAGCAACGGTGGCGGGTTCTCGGAGACCCAGTACTTC. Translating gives CASSNGGGFSETQYF.

The CDR3 reads CSAPDQPQHF. The CDR3 nucleotides are TGCAGTGCTCCCGATCAGCCCCAGCATTTT. The V call is TRBV20-1, the J call TRBJ1-5; D call uncertain. The CDR3 covers 10 residues. The V and J ends lost 5 bases and 5 bases respectively, with 4 bases between them. Germline V gives CDR1 DFQATT, CDR2 SNEGSKA (reference sequence).

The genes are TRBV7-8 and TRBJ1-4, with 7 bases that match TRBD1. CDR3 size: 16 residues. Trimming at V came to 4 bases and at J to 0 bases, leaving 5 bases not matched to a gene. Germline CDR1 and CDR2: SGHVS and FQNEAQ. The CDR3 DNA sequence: TGTGCCAGCAGCTGGGACAGAGGATCAACTAATGAAAAACTGTTTTTT. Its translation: CASSWDRGSTNEKLFF.

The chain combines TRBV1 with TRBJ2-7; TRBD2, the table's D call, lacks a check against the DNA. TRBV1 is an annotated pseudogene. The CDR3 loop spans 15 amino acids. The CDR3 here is CTSIHLGTSGYEQYF. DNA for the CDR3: TGCACCAGCATCCATCTGGGGACTAGCGGCTACGAGCAGTACTTC.

CDR3 residues: CASSLGAMTNTGELFF. The CDR3 DNA follows: TGTGCCAGCAGCCTAGGGGCGATGACGAACACCGGGGAGCTGTTTTTT. V is TRBV5-4 and J is TRBJ2-2, with a possible D match to TRBD1 (5 bases). Per the germline V gene, CDR1 is SGHNT and CDR2 is YYREEE (reference sequence). The CDR3 totals 16 residues. Trimming removed 4 bases at V and 0 bases at J, with 13 bases between. Full variable domain (missing parts from reference TRBV5-4 and TRBJ2-2): ETGVTQSPTHLIKTRGQQVTLRCSSQSGHNTVSWYQQALGQGPQFIFQYYREEENGRGNFPPRFSGLQFPNYSSELNVNALELDDSALYLCASSLGAMTNTGELFFGEGSRLTVL.

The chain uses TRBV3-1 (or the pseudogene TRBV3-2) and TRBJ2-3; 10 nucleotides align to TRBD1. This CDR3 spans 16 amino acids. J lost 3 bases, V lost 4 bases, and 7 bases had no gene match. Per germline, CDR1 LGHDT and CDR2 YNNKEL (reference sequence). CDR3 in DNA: TGTGCCAGCAGCCTCACCGGGACAGGGGTAACAGATACGCAGTATTTT. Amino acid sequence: CASSLTGTGVTDTQYF.

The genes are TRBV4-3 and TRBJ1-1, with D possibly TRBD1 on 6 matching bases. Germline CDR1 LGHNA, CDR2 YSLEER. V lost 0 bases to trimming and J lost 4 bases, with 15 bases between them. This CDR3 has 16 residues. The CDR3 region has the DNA TGCGCCAGCAGCCAAGATAGCGAGGGGGTGGGCACTGAAGCTTTCTTT. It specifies CASSQDSEGVGTEAFF.

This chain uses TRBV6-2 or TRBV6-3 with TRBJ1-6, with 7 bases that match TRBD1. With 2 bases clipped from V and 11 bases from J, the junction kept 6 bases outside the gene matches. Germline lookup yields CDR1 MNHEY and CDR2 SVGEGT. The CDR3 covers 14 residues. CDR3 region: CASSYGQGVTPLHF. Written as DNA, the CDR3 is TGTGCCAGCAGTTACGGCCAGGGGGTTACACCCCTCCACTTT.

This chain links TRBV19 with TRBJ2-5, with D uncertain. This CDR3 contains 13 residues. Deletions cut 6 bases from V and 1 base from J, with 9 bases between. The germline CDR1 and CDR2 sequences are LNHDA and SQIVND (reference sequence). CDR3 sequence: CASSTVRQETQYF. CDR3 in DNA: TGTGCCAGTAGCACAGTGCGCCAAGAGACCCAGTACTTC.

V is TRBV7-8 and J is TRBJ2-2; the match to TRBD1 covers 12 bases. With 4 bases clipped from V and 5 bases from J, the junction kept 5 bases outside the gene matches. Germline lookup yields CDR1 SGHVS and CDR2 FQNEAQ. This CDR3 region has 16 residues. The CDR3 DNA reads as TGTGCCAGCAGCTCCATGGGACAGGGGGCAACCGGGGAGCTGTTTTTT. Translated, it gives CASSSMGQGATGELFF.